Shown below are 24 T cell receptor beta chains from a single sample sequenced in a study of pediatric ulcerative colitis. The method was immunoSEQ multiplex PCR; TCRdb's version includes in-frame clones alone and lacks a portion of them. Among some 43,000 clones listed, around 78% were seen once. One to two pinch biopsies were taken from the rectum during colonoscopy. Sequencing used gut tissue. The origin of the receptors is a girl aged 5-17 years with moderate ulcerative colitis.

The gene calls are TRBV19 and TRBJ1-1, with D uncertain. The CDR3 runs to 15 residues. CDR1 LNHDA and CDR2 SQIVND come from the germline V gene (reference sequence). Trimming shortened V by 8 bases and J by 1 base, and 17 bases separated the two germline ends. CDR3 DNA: TGTGCCAGTCGAACACCACTGGTAGGGAACACTGAAGCTTTCTTT. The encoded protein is CASRTPLVGNTEAFF.

Here the CDR3 reads CASSYGTSGSYEQYF. The CDR3 coding sequence is TGTGCCAGCAGTTACGGGACTAGCGGGAGTTACGAGCAGTACTTC. This chain links TRBV6-5 with TRBJ2-7, with TRBD2 matching over 14 bases. The CDR3 spans 15 residues. Per germline, CDR1 MNHEY and CDR2 SVGAGI. V lost 2 bases and J lost 4; bases outside the gene matches: 1.

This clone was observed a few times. The CDR3 loop is CASSEGRGRSSGNTIYF. In nucleotides, the CDR3 is TGTGCCAGCAGTGAAGGGCGGGGGCGTAGCTCTGGAAACACCATATATTTT. V is TRBV6-1 and J is TRBJ1-3; a possible D gene is TRBD1 (6 bases). V dropped 1 base and J dropped 0 bases, with 13 bases sitting between them. Germline V gene lookup returns CDR1 MNHNS and CDR2 SASEGT. This CDR3 has 17 residues.

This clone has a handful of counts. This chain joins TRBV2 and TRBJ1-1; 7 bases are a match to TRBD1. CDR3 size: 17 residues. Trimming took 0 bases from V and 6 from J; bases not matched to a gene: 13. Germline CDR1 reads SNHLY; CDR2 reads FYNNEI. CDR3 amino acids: CASSEALLGRGLAEAFF. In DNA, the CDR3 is TGTGCCAGCAGTGAAGCGCTTCTTGGCAGGGGGTTAGCTGAAGCTTTCTTT.

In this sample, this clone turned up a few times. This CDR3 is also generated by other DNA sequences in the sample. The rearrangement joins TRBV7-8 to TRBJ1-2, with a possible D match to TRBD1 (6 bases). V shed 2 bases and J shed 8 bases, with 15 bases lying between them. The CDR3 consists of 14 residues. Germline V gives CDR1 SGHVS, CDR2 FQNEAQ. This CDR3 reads CASSLIQGAGGYTF. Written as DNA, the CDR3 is TGTGCCAGCAGCTTAATACAGGGCGCGGGGGGCTACACCTTC. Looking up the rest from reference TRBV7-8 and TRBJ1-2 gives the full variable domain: GAGVSQSPRYKVAKRGQDVALRCDPISGHVSLFWYQQALGQGPEFLTYFQNEAQLDKSGLPSDRFFAERPEGSVSTLKIQRTQQEDSAVYLCASSLIQGAGGYTFGSGTRLTVV.

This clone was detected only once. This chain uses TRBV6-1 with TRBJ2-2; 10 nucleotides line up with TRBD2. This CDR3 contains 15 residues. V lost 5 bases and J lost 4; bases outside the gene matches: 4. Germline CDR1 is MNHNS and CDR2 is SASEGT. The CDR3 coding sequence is TGTGCCAGCAGTAGACAGCGGGAGGGCACCGGGGAGCTGTTTTTT. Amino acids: CASSRQREGTGELFF.

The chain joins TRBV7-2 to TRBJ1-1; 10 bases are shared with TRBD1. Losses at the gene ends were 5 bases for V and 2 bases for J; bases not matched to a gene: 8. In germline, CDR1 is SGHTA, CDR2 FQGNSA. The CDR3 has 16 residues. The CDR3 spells CASSQTGGWTNTEAFF. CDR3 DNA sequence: TGTGCCAGCAGCCAGACAGGGGGCTGGACCAACACTGAAGCTTTCTTT.

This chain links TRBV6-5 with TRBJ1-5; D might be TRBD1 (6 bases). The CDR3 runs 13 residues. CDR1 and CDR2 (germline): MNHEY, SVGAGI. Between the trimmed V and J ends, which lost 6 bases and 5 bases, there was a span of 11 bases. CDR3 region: CASSRDIYQPQHF. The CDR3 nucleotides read TGTGCCAGCAGCCGGGACATCTATCAGCCCCAGCATTTT.

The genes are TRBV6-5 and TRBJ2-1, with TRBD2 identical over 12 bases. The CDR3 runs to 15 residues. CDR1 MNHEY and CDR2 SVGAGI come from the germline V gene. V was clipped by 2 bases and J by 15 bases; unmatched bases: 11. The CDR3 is CASSYGGLAGAVWFF. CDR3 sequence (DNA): TGTGCCAGCAGTTACGGGGGACTAGCGGGCGCCGTTTGGTTCTTC.

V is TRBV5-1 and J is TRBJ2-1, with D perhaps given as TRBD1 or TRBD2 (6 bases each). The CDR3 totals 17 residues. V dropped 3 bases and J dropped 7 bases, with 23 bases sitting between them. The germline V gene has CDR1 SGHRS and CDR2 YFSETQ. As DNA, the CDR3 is TGCGCCAGCAGCTGGGGGGCAGGGCAGGACCTGGGAAATGAGCAGTTCTTC. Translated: CASSWGAGQDLGNEQFF.

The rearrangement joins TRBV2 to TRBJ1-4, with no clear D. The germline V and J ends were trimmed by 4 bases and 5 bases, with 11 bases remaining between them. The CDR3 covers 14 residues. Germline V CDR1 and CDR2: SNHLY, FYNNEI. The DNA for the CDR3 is TGTGCCAGCAGTGGGCAGGTCTCCAATGAAAAACTGTTTTTT. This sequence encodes CASSGQVSNEKLFF.

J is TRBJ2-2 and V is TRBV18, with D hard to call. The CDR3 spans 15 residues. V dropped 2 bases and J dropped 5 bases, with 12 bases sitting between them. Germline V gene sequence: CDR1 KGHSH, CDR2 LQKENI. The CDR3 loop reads CASSPWSADTGELFF. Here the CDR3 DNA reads TGTGCCAGCTCACCATGGTCAGCAGATACCGGGGAGCTGTTTTTT.

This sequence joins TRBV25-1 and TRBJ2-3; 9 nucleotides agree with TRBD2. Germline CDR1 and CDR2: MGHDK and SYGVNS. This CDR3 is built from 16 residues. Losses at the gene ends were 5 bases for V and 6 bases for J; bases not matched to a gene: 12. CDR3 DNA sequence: TGTGCCAGCAGTAGGGTTGGGCTAGCGGGATTTGATACGCAGTATTTT. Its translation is CASSRVGLAGFDTQYF.

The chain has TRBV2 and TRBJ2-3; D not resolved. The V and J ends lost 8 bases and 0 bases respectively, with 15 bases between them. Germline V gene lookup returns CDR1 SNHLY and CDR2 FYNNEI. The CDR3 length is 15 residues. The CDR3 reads CASSGRRPSTDTQYF. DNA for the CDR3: TGTGCCAGCTCGGGTAGAAGACCTAGCACAGATACGCAGTATTTT.

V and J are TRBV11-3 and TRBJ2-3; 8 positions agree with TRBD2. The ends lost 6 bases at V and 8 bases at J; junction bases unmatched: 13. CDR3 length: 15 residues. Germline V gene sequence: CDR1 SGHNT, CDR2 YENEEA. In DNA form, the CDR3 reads TGTGCCAGCAGTCAGGAGTCCGGGCGGGAGGTTACGCAGTATTTT. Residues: CASSQESGREVTQYF.

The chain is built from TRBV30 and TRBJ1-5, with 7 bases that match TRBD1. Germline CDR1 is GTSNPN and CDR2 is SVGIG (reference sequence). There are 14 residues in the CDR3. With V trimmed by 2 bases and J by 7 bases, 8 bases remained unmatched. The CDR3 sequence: CAWSRGGGTQPQHF. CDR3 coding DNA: TGTGCCTGGAGTAGGGGAGGGGGCACCCAGCCCCAGCATTTT.

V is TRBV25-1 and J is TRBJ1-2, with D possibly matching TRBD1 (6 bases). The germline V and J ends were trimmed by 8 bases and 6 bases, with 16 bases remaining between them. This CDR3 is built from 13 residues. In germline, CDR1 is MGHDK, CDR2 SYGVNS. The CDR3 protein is CASSPNRVDGYTF. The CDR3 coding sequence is TGTGCCAGCTCGCCTAACAGGGTCGATGGCTACACCTTC.

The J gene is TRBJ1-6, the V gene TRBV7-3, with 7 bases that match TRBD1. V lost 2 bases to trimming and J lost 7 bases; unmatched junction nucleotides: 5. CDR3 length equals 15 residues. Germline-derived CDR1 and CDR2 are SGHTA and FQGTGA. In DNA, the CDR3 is TGTGCCAGCAGCTTATCCGGGACAGAGAATTCACCCCTCCACTTT. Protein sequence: CASSLSGTENSPLHF.

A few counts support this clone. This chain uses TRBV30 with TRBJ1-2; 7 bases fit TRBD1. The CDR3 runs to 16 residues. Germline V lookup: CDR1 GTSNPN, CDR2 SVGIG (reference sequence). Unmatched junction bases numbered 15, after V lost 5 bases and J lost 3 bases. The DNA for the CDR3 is TGTGCCTGGGGGAAAGGACAGGAAGGAGGATACTATGGCTACACCTTC. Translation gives CAWGKGQEGGYYGYTF. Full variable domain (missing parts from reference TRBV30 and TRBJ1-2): SQTIHQWPATLVQPVGSPLSLECTVEGTSNPNLYWYRQAAGRGLQLLFYSVGIGQISSEVPQNLSASRPQDRQFILSSKKLLLSDSGFYLCAWGKGQEGGYYGYTFGSGTRLTVV.

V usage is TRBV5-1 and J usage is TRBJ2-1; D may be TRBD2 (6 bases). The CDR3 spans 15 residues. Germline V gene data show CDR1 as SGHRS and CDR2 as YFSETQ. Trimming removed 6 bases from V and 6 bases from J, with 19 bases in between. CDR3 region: CASTRDTGALNEQFF. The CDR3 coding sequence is TGCGCCAGCACCCGAGATACGGGAGCCCTCAATGAGCAGTTCTTC.

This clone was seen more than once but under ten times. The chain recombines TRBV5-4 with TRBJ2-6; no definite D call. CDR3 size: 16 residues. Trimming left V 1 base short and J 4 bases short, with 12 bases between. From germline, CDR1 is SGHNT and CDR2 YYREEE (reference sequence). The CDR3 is CASSLPPASGANVLTF. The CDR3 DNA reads TGTGCCAGCAGCTTGCCCCCGGCGTCAGGGGCCAACGTCCTGACTTTC.

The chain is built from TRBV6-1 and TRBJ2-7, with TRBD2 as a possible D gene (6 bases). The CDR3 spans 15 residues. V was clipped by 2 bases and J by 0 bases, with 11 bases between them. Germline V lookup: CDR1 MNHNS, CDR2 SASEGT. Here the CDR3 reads CASSERLDSSYEQYF. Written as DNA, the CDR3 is TGTGCCAGCAGTGAAAGACTAGATAGCTCCTACGAGCAGTACTTC.

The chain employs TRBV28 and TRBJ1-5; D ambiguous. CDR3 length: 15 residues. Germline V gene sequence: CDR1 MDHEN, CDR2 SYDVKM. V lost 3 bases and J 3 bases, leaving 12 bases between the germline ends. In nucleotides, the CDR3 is TGTGCCAGCAGTTTGGAAGGATCCCTCAATCAGCCCCAGCATTTT. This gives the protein CASSLEGSLNQPQHF.

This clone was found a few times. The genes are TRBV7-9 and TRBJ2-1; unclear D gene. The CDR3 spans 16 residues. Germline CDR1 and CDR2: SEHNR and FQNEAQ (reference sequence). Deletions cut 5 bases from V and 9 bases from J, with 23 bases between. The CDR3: CASSPRSIGGPIEQFF. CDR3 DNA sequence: TGTGCCAGCAGCCCCCGGAGTATAGGTGGGCCAATTGAGCAGTTCTTC. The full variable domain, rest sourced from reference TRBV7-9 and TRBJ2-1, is DTGVSQNPRHKITKRGQNVTFRCDPISEHNRLYWYRQTLGQGPEFLTYFQNEAQLEKSRLLSDRFSAERPKGSFSTLEIQRTEQGDSAMYLCASSPRSIGGPIEQFFGPGTRLTVL.